A selection of T cell receptor beta chains follows, all from one sample in a study of blood T cell repertoires in COVID-19. Generated by immunoSEQ multiplex PCR, the TCRdb table keeps only in-frame clones and is missing some. This repertoire shows about 220,000 clones, 65% to 90% found once; its top ten account for more than 2%. Sequencing was carried out using peripheral blood. The receptors derive from a woman in her 70s with COVID-19, enrolled during active disease. CDR3s include the opening cysteine and the closing phenylalanine or tryptophan. D genes are given only for firm matches. For some rows the clone size is stated as once, few or many, or as a class when expanded; others skip it.

.	TRBD1	TRBJ1-2	TRBV6-5	CASSYSGQGRGYTF	TGTGCCAGCAGTTACTCGGGACAGGGACGTGGCTACACCTTC
.	.	TRBJ2-6	TRBV7-2	CASSPQSASGANVLTF	TGTGCCAGCAGCCCCCAGTCCGCCTCTGGGGCCAACGTCCTGACTTTC
.	.	TRBJ1-6	TRBV6-5	CASSSRGSPLHF	TGTGCCAGCAGTTCTCGGGGGTCACCCCTCCACTTT
.	.	TRBJ1-2	TRBV4-2	CASSIWGTNYGYTF	TGTGCCAGCAGCATCTGGGGCACTAACTATGGCTACACCTTC
.	TRBD1	TRBJ2-5	TRBV6-4	CAPQDRVRFETQYF	TGTGCCCCCCAGGACAGGGTAAGATTTGAGACCCAGTACTTC
.	.	TRBJ1-5	TRBV7-9	CASSLDGTFYQPQHF	TGTGCCAGCAGCTTAGATGGGACATTTTATCAGCCCCAGCATTTT
.	TRBD1	TRBJ1-1	TRBV7-2	CASSLGTGTEAFF	TGTGCCAGCAGCCTTGGGACAGGCACTGAAGCTTTCTTT
once	.	TRBJ2-1	TRBV3-1/TRBV3-2	CASSQPLADPSYNEQFF	TGTGCCAGCAGCCAACCCTTAGCGGATCCCTCCTACAATGAGCAGTTCTTC
.	TRBD1	TRBJ2-7	TRBV6-6	CASSSRQGSYEQYF	TGTGCCAGCAGTTCAAGACAGGGGAGCTACGAGCAGTACTTC
.	TRBD2	TRBJ2-3	TRBV5-1	CASSLGTSGGASDTQYF	TGCGCCAGCAGCTTGGGGACTAGCGGGGGGGCCTCAGATACGCAGTATTTT
few	TRBD1	TRBJ1-2	TRBV13	CASSYRTGSIDYGYTF	TGTGCCAGCAGCTACCGGACAGGGAGCATAGACTATGGCTACACCTTC
.	.	TRBJ2-6	TRBV19	CASSSRYSGANVLTF	TGTGCCAGTAGTTCCCGTTACTCTGGGGCCAACGTCCTGACTTTC
few	.	TRBJ2-3	TRBV11-3	CASSLEGSRTDTQYF	TGTGCCAGCAGTCTGGAGGGCAGTAGGACAGATACGCAGTATTTT